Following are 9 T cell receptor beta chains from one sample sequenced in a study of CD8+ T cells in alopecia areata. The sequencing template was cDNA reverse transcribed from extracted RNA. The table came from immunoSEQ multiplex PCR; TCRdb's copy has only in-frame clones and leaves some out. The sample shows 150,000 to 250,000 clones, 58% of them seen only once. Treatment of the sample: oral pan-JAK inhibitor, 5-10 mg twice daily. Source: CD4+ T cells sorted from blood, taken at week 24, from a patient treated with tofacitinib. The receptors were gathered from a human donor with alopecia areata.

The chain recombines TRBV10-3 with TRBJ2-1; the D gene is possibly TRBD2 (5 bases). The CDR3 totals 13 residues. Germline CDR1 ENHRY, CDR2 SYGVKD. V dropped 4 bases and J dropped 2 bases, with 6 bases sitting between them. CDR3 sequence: CAISGRTYNEQFF. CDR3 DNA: TGTGCCATCAGTGGGAGGACCTACAATGAGCAGTTCTTC.

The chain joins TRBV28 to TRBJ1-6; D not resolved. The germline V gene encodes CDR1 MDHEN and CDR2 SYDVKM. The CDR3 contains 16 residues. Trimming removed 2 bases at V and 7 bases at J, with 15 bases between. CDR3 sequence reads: CASSLHASFGNSPLHF. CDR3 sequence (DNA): TGTGCCAGCAGTTTACATGCTTCCTTTGGGAATTCACCCCTCCACTTT.

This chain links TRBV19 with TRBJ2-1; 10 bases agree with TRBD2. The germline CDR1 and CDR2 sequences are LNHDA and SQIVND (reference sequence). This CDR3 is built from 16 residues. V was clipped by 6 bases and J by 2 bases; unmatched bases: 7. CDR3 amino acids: CASSPTLAGAYNEQFF. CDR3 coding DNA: TGTGCCAGTAGCCCGACCCTAGCGGGGGCCTACAATGAGCAGTTCTTC.

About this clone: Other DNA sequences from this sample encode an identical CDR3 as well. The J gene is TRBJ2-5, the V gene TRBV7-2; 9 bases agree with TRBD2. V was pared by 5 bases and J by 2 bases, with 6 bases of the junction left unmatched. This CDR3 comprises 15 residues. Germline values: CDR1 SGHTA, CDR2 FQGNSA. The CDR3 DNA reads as TGTGCCAGCAGCCTCGCGGGGGGGAGACAAGAGACCCAGTACTTC. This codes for CASSLAGGRQETQYF. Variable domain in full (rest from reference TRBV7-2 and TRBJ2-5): GAGVSQSPSNKVTEKGKDVELRCDPISGHTALYWYRQSLGQGLEFLIYFQGNSAPDKSGLPSDRFSAERTGGSVSTLTIQRTQQEDSAVYLCASSLAGGRQETQYFGPGTRLLVL.

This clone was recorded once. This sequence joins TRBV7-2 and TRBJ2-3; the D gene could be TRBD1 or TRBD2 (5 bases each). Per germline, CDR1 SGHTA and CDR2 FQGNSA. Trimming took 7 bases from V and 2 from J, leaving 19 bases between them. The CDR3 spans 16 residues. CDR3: CASTPQPGPITDTQYF. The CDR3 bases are TGTGCCAGCACCCCCCAACCGGGACCCATCACAGATACGCAGTATTTT.

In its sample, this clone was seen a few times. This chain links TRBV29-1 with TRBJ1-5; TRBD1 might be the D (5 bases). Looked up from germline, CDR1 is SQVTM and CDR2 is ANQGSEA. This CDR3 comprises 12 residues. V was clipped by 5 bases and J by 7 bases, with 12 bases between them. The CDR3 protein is CSVLGEGQPQHF. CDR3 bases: TGCAGCGTTTTGGGGGAAGGACAGCCCCAGCATTTT.

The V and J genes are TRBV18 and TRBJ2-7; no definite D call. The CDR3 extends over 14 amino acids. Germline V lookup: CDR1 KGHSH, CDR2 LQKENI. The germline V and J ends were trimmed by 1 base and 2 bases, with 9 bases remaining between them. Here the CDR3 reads CASSPLGAAYEQYF. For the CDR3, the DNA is TGTGCCAGCTCACCACTTGGAGCAGCCTACGAGCAGTACTTC.

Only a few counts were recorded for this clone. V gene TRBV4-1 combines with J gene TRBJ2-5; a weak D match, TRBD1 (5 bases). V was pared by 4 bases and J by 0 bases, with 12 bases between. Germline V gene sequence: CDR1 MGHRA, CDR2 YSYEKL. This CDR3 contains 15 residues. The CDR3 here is CASSRTTVYQETQYF. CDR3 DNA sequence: TGCGCCAGCAGCCGAACGACAGTGTACCAAGAGACCCAGTACTTC.

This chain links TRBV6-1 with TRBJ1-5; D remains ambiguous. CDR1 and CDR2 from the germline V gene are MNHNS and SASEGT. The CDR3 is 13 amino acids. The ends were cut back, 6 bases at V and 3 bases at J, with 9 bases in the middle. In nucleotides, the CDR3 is TGTGCCAGCAGCCCCGGGAACAATCAGCCCCAGCATTTT. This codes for CASSPGNNQPQHF.